These 5 T cell receptor beta chains share one sample of origin, sequenced in a study of blood T cell repertoires in COVID-19. Some clones are missing from TCRdb's copy, which holds only in-frame ones; the method was immunoSEQ multiplex PCR. This sample has 200,000 or so clones; around 90% occur once, and the top ten carry approximately 8.1%. The sample was PBMCs or T cells enriched from blood (not recorded which). The receptor set was obtained from a woman between 18 and 29 years old who had recovered from COVID-19.

The genes are TRBV5-1 and TRBJ1-4; TRBD1 is a possible D gene (5 bases). CDR3 size: 15 residues. Trimming took off 4 bases at V and 4 bases at J, with 14 bases between the two ends. Germline V gene lookup returns CDR1 SGHRS and CDR2 YFSETQ. The CDR3 sequence is CASSPDSANNEKLFF. In DNA form, the CDR3 reads TGCGCCAGCAGCCCCGACAGCGCAAATAATGAAAAACTGTTTTTT.

This chain connects TRBV5-1 to TRBJ2-3; D is unresolved. Germline CDR1 SGHRS, CDR2 YFSETQ. The CDR3 sequence is 14 residues long. The V end was cut by 2 bases, the J end by 2 bases, with 9 bases between. The chain's CDR3 is CASSLQTTTDTQYF. The CDR3 DNA sequence: TGCGCCAGCAGCTTACAGACGACCACAGATACGCAGTATTTT.

This clone appeared once. The rearrangement links TRBV2 to TRBJ1-3; 7 nucleotides match TRBD1. CDR3 length: 17 amino acids. Germline V gene lookup returns CDR1 SNHLY and CDR2 FYNNEI. V lost 1 base to trimming and J lost 0 bases; unmatched junction nucleotides: 6. CDR3 bases: TGTGCCAGCAGTGAAGGACAGGGAATAGTCTCTGGAAACACCATATATTTT. Its protein is CASSEGQGIVSGNTIYF.

CDR3 nucleotide sequence: TGTGCCAGTAGTATGACTGCCAACTCTGGGGCCAACGTCCTGACTTTC. Translated: CASSMTANSGANVLTF. V and J are TRBV19 and TRBJ2-6; no firm D call. This CDR3 comprises 16 residues. The germline V gene encodes CDR1 LNHDA and CDR2 SQIVND (reference sequence). Trimming took off 3 bases at V and 0 bases at J, with 9 bases between the two ends.

V usage is TRBV5-6 and J usage is TRBJ2-5; 8 bases line up with TRBD1. Germline lookup yields CDR1 SGHDT and CDR2 YYEEEE. The CDR3 contains 15 residues. Trimming took 4 bases from V and 1 from J; bases not matched to a gene: 6. The CDR3 nucleotides read TGTGCCAGCAGCCGCGGACAGGGCCTCCAAGAGACCCAGTACTTC. Its protein is CASSRGQGLQETQYF. Variable domain in full (rest from reference TRBV5-6 and TRBJ2-5): DAGVTQSPTHLIKTRGQQVTLRCSPKSGHDTVSWYQQALGQGPQFIFQYYEEEERQRGNFPDRFSGHQFPNYSSELNVNALLLGDSALYLCASSRGQGLQETQYFGPGTRLLVL.